This entry describes one T cell receptor (beta chain). Its specificity is unknown. This specimen comes from a study of T cells in localized non-small cell lung cancer. Study-level results: Among the top 100 tumor clones, a median about 57 appeared in adjacent lung.

The assay was immunoSEQ multiplex PCR, and TCRdb's table has in-frame clones only and misses some. The sample carries 70,000 to 100,000 clones, approximately 80% recorded once. Germline loops: CDR1 SGHAT, CDR2 FQNNGV. Trimming shortened V by 1 base and J by 3 bases, and 7 bases separated the two germline ends. This CDR3 spans 14 amino acids. This TCR was recovered from a female donor over 55 with stage I lung adenocarcinoma. The material was peripheral blood, obtained before any cancer treatment. The chain carries TRBV11-2 and TRBJ1-3; D ambiguous. CDR3 amino acids: CASSLGNRGNTIYF. The CDR3 region has the DNA TGTGCCAGCAGCTTAGGAAACCGTGGAAACACCATATATTTT.